Presented here are 17 T cell receptor beta chains from one specimen sequenced in a study of T cell responses to AZD1222 COVID-19 vaccine. Produced via immunoSEQ multiplex PCR; TCRdb's table is partial and in-frame only. The profile shows 80,000 to 95,000 clones, approximately 78% of them singletons. Specimen: peripheral blood, collected on day 0 of AZD1222 vaccination. Receptor source: an adult in good health.

The CDR3 here is CASSSLSGRALSYEQYF. CDR3 DNA: TGTGCCAGCAGCTCCCTTAGCGGGAGGGCTCTCTCCTACGAGCAGTACTTC. The V and J genes are TRBV7-9 and TRBJ2-7, with 11 bases fitting TRBD2. The CDR3 is 17 amino acids. In germline, CDR1 is SEHNR, CDR2 FQNEAQ (reference sequence). Trimming cost V 4 bases and J 0 bases; bases outside gene matches: 8.

The V call is TRBV6-2 or TRBV6-3, the J call TRBJ2-1, with a possible D match to TRBD2 (6 bases). The germline V and J ends were trimmed by 6 bases and 9 bases, with 15 bases remaining between them. From germline, CDR1 is MNHEY and CDR2 SVGEGT. There are 13 residues in the CDR3. The CDR3 bases are TGTGCCAGCAGGTACAACTCGCGGGGTGAGCAGTTCTTC. This encodes CASRYNSRGEQFF.

This clone was observed a few times. The chain joins TRBV12-5 to TRBJ2-7; 8 bases line up with TRBD1. The CDR3 totals 14 residues. Trimming at V came to 1 base and at J to 3 bases, leaving 2 bases not matched to a gene. In germline, CDR1 is LGHNT, CDR2 FRNRAP. The CDR3 here is CASGLGDRNYEQYF. CDR3 in DNA: TGTGCTAGTGGTTTGGGGGACAGGAACTACGAGCAGTACTTC.

The genes are TRBV15 and TRBJ2-5, with unresolved D. Trimming shortened V by 5 bases and J by 2 bases, and 9 bases separated the two germline ends. Germline V CDR1 and CDR2: LNHNV, YYDKDF (reference sequence). The CDR3 is 13 amino acids. The CDR3 reads CATSDGPQETQYF. The CDR3 coding sequence is TGTGCCACCAGCGACGGGCCTCAAGAGACCCAGTACTTC.

This chain links TRBV29-1 with TRBJ1-1; maybe TRBD1 (5 bases). CDR1 and CDR2 from the germline V gene are SQVTM and ANQGSEA. The CDR3 has 13 residues. Trimming removed 6 bases from V and 2 bases from J, with 13 bases in between. Here the CDR3 DNA reads TGCAGCGTGGGGGACCGGGATAACACTGAAGCTTTCTTT. It yields the protein CSVGDRDNTEAFF.

CDR3 protein: CASSPGTLGSYNEQFF. The CDR3 nucleotides read TGTGCCAGCTCACCCGGGACCTTGGGCTCCTACAATGAGCAGTTCTTC. The rearrangement joins TRBV18 to TRBJ2-1; perhaps D is TRBD1 or TRBD2 (5 bases each). Trimming took 3 bases from V and 0 from J, leaving 12 bases between them. Germline V CDR1 and CDR2: KGHSH, LQKENI. The CDR3 is 16 amino acids.

The chain couples TRBV7-8 to TRBJ1-2; D is unclear. Germline assignment: CDR1 SGHVS and CDR2 FQNEAQ. The CDR3 covers 14 residues. Deletions cut 5 bases from V and 7 bases from J, with 17 bases between. CDR3 in DNA: TGTGCCAGCAGCCCCTACTACGGTGGATCTGGCTACACCTTC. Translating it yields CASSPYYGGSGYTF. Combining the CDR3 with reference TRBV7-8 and TRBJ1-2 gives the whole variable domain GAGVSQSPRYKVAKRGQDVALRCDPISGHVSLFWYQQALGQGPEFLTYFQNEAQLDKSGLPSDRFFAERPEGSVSTLKIQRTQQEDSAVYLCASSPYYGGSGYTFGSGTRLTVV.

The V call is TRBV19, the J call TRBJ2-1; TRBD2 aligns across 7 bases. Germline trimming cut 5 bases from V and 2 bases from J; bases unmatched to any gene: 3. The V gene's germline CDR1 is LNHDA and CDR2 SQIVND (reference sequence). The CDR3 totals 14 residues. This chain's CDR3 is CASSLGLAYNEQFF. The DNA for the CDR3 is TGTGCCAGTAGTCTAGGACTAGCCTACAATGAGCAGTTCTTC.

V gene TRBV7-9 combines with J gene TRBJ2-3; D might be TRBD2 (5 bases). Between the trimmed V and J ends, which lost 5 bases and 11 bases, there was a span of 17 bases. The CDR3 is made up of 13 amino acids. CDR1 is SEHNR, CDR2 FQNEAQ, per germline (reference sequence). In DNA form, the CDR3 reads TGTGCCAGCAGCACTAGAACCTCCAAAGAGCAGTATTTT. This translates into CASSTRTSKEQYF.

V is TRBV5-1 and J is TRBJ2-7; D gene ambiguous. The CDR3 is 15 amino acids. V lost 1 base and J lost 3, with 14 bases in between. CDR1 SGHRS and CDR2 YFSETQ come from the germline V gene. CDR3 loop: CASSLQDPAHYEQYF. The DNA for the CDR3 is TGCGCCAGCAGCTTGCAGGACCCCGCTCACTACGAGCAGTACTTC.

V is TRBV2 and J is TRBJ2-7; the D gene is possibly TRBD2 (7 bases). CDR1 is SNHLY, CDR2 FYNNEI, per germline. V gave up 3 bases and J gave up 2 bases, with 11 bases separating them. CDR3 length equals 14 residues. CDR3 in DNA: TGTGCCAGCAGTGATAAGGGGGGGGCCTACGAGCAGTACTTC. Translated: CASSDKGGAYEQYF. The whole variable domain, remainder taken from reference TRBV2 and TRBJ2-7, is EPEVTQTPSHQVTQMGQEVILRCVPISNHLYFYWYRQILGQKVEFLVSFYNNEISEKSEIFDDQFSVERPDGSNFTLKIRSTKLEDSAMYFCASSDKGGAYEQYFGPGTRLTVT.

The chain links TRBV5-4 to TRBJ2-3; D is possibly TRBD1 (5 bases). CDR3 length: 13 amino acids. V dropped 4 bases and J dropped 3 bases, with 9 bases sitting between them. Germline V gene sequence: CDR1 SGHNT, CDR2 YYREEE (reference sequence). The CDR3 DNA reads as TGTGCCAGCAGCCAAGACAGAACAGATACGCAGTATTTT. This codes for CASSQDRTDTQYF.

The chain recombines TRBV11-2 with TRBJ2-4; 10 bases fit TRBD1. Germline V CDR1 and CDR2: SGHAT, FQNNGV. V gave up 5 bases and J gave up 14 bases; unmatched junction bases: 9. This CDR3 is 13 amino acids long. The CDR3 region is CASSIHPGQGKYF. CDR3 coding DNA: TGTGCCAGCAGCATCCATCCGGGACAGGGGAAGTACTTC.

This clone has just one count. The rearrangement joins TRBV13 to TRBJ2-3, with 10 bases identical to TRBD2. Germline CDR1 reads PRHDT; CDR2 reads FYEKMQ (reference sequence). The ends lost 0 bases at V and 0 bases at J; junction bases unmatched: 9. This CDR3 has 19 residues. The CDR3 nucleotides read TGTGCCAGCAGCTTAGGACCCCCAAAACTAGCGGGAAGCACAGATACGCAGTATTTT. As protein: CASSLGPPKLAGSTDTQYF.

The chain couples TRBV27 to TRBJ1-1; no firm D call. Germline V CDR1 and CDR2: MNHEY, SMNVEV (reference sequence). The CDR3 is 14 residues long. The germline V and J ends were trimmed by 5 bases and 1 base, with 11 bases remaining between them. The CDR3 sequence is CASSGLGSNTEAFF. The CDR3 DNA reads TGTGCCAGCAGTGGACTCGGTTCGAACACTGAAGCTTTCTTT.

V and J are TRBV5-5 and TRBJ2-3; either TRBD1 or TRBD2 may fit D (5 bases each). The V gene lost 7 bases and the J gene lost 2 bases, with 20 bases spanning the gap. The germline V gene has CDR1 SGHKS and CDR2 YYEKEE (reference sequence). This CDR3 spans 16 amino acids. CDR3 in DNA: TGTGCCAGCGGGTACGGTCCCGAGGGGACCACAGATACGCAGTATTTT. It translates to CASGYGPEGTTDTQYF.

The CDR3 nucleotides are TGTGCCAGCAGCTTGTTGGGGTCCCTATATCATACGCAGTATTTT. It translates to CASSLLGSLYHTQYF. The J gene is TRBJ2-3, the V gene TRBV7-2; the D is unclear. Trimming took off 3 bases at V and 7 bases at J, with 17 bases between the two ends. Germline lookup yields CDR1 SGHTA and CDR2 FQGNSA. CDR3 length: 15 amino acids.